A selection of T cell receptor beta chains follows, all from one sample in a study of T-cell reconstitution after alpha-beta-depleted transplantation in children. Using its own MiXCR run on the PCR reads, TCRdb lists one record per CDR3 protein. The sample has roughly 350,000 distinct CDR3 sequences, 9% to 12% seen once. Specimen: PBMCs from the stem cell graft donor, collected from the stem cell graft. These receptors originate from a human donor who donated a stem cell graft to a child with acute lymphoblastic leukemia. Both conserved end residues are part of each CDR3. The D gene is left open where the match is weak. The listing skips clone size in some rows; elsewhere it reads once, few, many or a size class.

len | d_gene | j_gene | abundance | v_gene | CDR3aa | CDR3nt
13 | TRBD1 | TRBJ2-1 | few | TRBV18 | CASSRDRADEQFF | TGTGCCAGCTCAAGGGACAGGGCTGATGAGCAGTTCTTC
16 | TRBD2 | TRBJ2-3 | few | TRBV5-4 | CASSLRASGNRYTQYF | TGTGCCAGCAGCTTGCGGGCTAGCGGGAATCGTTATACGCAGTATTTT
13 | NA | TRBJ1-4 | many | TRBV6-1 | CASSDSTNEKLFF | TGTGCCAGTAGCGACAGTACTAATGAAAAACTGTTTTTT
15 | TRBD1 | TRBJ2-3 | NA | TRBV7-2 | CASTRTGVGLDTQYF | TGTGCCAGCACCAGGACAGGGGTGGGTTTAGATACGCAGTATTTT
12 | NA | TRBJ2-7 | NA | TRBV7-9 | CASSLLAPEQYF | TGTGCCAGCAGCTTACTAGCCCCCGAGCAGTACTTC
16 | TRBD1 | TRBJ2-2 | few | TRBV7-6 | CASSLIQDRATGELFF | TGTGCCAGCAGCTTAATTCAGGACAGGGCCACCGGGGAGCTGTTTTTT
14 | NA | TRBJ1-4 | few | TRBV5-4 | CASSFTGAGEKLFF | TGTGCCAGCAGCTTTACTGGAGCAGGTGAAAAACTGTTTTTT
15 | NA | TRBJ2-3 | many | TRBV7-3 | CASSLSGPGADTQYF | TGTGCCAGCAGCTTATCAGGTCCAGGGGCAGATACGCAGTATTTT
14 | TRBD2 | TRBJ2-5 | NA | TRBV2 | CASRAGRVVETQYF | TGTGCCAGCAGAGCCGGGAGGGTCGTTGAGACCCAGTACTTC
13 | TRBD2 | TRBJ2-1 | NA | TRBV5-1 | CASRASGGDEQFF | TGCGCCAGCAGGGCTAGCGGTGGAGATGAGCAGTTCTTC
15 | TRBD1 | TRBJ1-1 | many | TRBV5-1 | CASSPMEGANTEAFF | TGCGCCAGCAGCCCAATGGAGGGGGCGAATACTGAAGCTTTCTTT
13 | TRBD2 | TRBJ2-1 | few | TRBV28 | CASLSGGYNEQFF | TGTGCCAGCCTGTCGGGGGGATACAATGAGCAGTTCTTC
20 | NA | TRBJ2-4 | NA | TRBV5-1 | CASSLALSASGGLAKNIQYF | TGCGCCAGCAGCTTGGCCTTAAGTGCTAGTGGGGGGCTGGCCAAAAACATTCAGTACTTC
15 | TRBD2 | TRBJ2-1 | NA | TRBV20-1 | CSADIAGSSYNEQFF | TGCAGTGCTGATATAGCGGGAAGCTCCTACAATGAGCAGTTCTTC
12 | NA | TRBJ2-7 | NA | TRBV20-1 | CSAWTGVGEQYF | TGCAGTGCCTGGACGGGGGTTGGCGAGCAGTACTTC